This TCR beta chain was found in a study of blood T cell repertoires in COVID-19. Germline assignment: CDR1 MNHEY and CDR2 SVGAGI. The length of the CDR3 is 14 residues. V lost 5 bases to trimming and J lost 5 bases; unmatched junction nucleotides: 7. Some clones are missing from TCRdb's copy, which holds only in-frame ones; the method was immunoSEQ multiplex PCR. Among about 320,000 clones listed, 75% to 90% were seen once. The chain is built from TRBV6-5 and TRBJ2-5, with 8 bases identical to TRBD1. The sequencing input was PBMCs or T cells enriched from blood (not recorded which). The source of this sequence is a man aged 25-45 years who had recovered from COVID-19. The DNA for the CDR3 is TGTGCCAGCAGTCAACAGGGGGTCGAGGAGACCCAGTACTTC. It encodes CASSQQGVEETQYF.